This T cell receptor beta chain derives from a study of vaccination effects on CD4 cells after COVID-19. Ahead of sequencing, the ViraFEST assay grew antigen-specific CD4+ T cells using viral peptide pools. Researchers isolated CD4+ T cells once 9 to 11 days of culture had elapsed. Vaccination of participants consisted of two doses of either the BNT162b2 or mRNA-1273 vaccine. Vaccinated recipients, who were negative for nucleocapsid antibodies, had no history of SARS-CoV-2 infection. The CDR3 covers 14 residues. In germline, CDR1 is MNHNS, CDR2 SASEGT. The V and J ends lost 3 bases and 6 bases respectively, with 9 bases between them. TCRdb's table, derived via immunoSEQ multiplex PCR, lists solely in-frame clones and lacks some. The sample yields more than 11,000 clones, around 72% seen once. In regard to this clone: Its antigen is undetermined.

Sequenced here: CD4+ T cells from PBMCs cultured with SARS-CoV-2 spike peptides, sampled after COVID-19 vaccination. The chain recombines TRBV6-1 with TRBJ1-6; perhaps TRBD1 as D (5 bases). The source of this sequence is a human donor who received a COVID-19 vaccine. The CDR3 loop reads CASSDGGSNSPLHF. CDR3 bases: TGTGCCAGCAGTGATGGGGGGTCTAATTCACCCCTCCACTTT.